This T cell receptor (beta chain) was recorded in a study of blood T cell repertoires in COVID-19. Clones were read by immunoSEQ multiplex PCR, and TCRdb kept only the in-frame ones, dropping some. The data show 150,000 to 200,000 clones, around 85% seen once. V was shortened by 5 bases and J by 6 bases, with 19 bases between the two germline ends. Germline V gene sequence: CDR1 MGHRA, CDR2 YSYEKL. The CDR3 is made up of 16 amino acids. The sample taken for sequencing was peripheral blood. This TCR was recovered from a man between 50 and 59 years old with active or convalescent COVID-19. V and J are TRBV4-1 and TRBJ2-2, with a tentative D call TRBD2 (7 bases). The CDR3: CASSYLWGGAPGELFF. DNA of the CDR3: TGCGCCAGCAGCTACTTGTGGGGGGGGGCCCCCGGGGAGCTGTTTTTT.